The count of the clone carrying this T cell receptor beta chain is one. The data were taken from a study of blood T cell repertoires in COVID-19. V gave up 4 bases and J gave up 4 bases; unmatched junction bases: 10. Germline CDR1 SGDLS, CDR2 YYNGEE. The CDR3 covers 15 residues. Produced via immunoSEQ multiplex PCR; TCRdb's table is partial and in-frame only. Of approximately 200,000 clones detected, under 90% appear once; the ten largest clones hold roughly 20%. The sample taken for sequencing was peripheral blood. This receptor was identified in a person aged 65-85 years with COVID-19, enrolled during active disease. The V and J genes are TRBV9 and TRBJ2-5, with 7 positions matching TRBD1. This CDR3 reads CASSTLPRGLETQYF. CDR3 coding DNA: TGTGCCAGCAGCACCCTGCCCAGGGGGTTAGAGACCCAGTACTTC. Variable domain in full (rest from reference TRBV9 and TRBJ2-5): DSGVTQTPKHLITATGQRVTLRCSPRSGDLSVYWYQQSLDQGLQFLIQYYNGEERAKGNILERFSAQQFPDLHSELNLSSLELGDSALYFCASSTLPRGLETQYFGPGTRLLVL.